The TCR beta chain under discussion was sequenced for a study of Ad26.COV2.S vaccination and SARS-CoV-2 variants (dated by TCRdb to the early 2020s). Some background on the complete study: Donors in the vaccine arm were drawn from COV1001, a phase I-IIa trial of Ad26.COV2.S in healthy adults that was multicentre, randomized, double-blind and placebo-controlled. Ad26.COV2.S was given intramuscularly at 5x10^10 or 1x10^11 viral particles, as a single shot or as two shots 56 days apart. Participants in the trial were split at random into five groups of five each, receiving low-dose or high-dose Ad26.COV2.S once or twice, or else placebo on both occasions. Investigators remained blinded to trial group allocation during experiments and outcome assessment. A total of 32 samples were included in the TCR-sequenced set, comprising around 19 Ad26.COV2.S vaccine recipients, 5 placebo recipients and 8 SARS-CoV-2 convalescent individuals. TCRbeta repertoire sequencing served as the tool for gauging how specific and how broad the SARS-CoV-2-reactive T cell receptors were following Ad26.COV2.S vaccination. The investigation overall reported the following: Non-spike TCR breadth was comparable between vaccine and placebo recipients, consistent with the vaccine containing only spike. The study was not powered for comparison of responses between vaccine doses or regimens. After vaccination, substantial breadth of spike-specific CD8+ and CD4+ T cell responses was reported. It was noted by the authors that total T cell responses may have been underestimated by the TCR breadth and depth analyses. Compared with placebo recipients, Ad26.COV2.S recipients showed higher spike-specific TCR breadth (P = 0.0014).

The germline V and J ends show losses of 3 bases and 2 bases respectively, and no gene match explains 10 bases of the junction. The CDR3 contains 17 residues, cysteine and phenylalanine counted. Left in the record is the CDR3 DNA by itself, 51 bases read in frame from the first base. From the germline V gene (reference sequence), CDR1 is PRHDT and CDR2 is FYEKMQ. The immunoSEQ Assay was used to sequence TCRbeta CDR3 regions. After extraction, genomic DNA underwent amplification by bias-controlled multiplex PCR, followed by high-throughput sequencing. The published analysis was carried out like this. To quantify the absolute abundance of every unique TCRbeta CDR3 region, sequences were collapsed and filtered. T cell fraction was estimated by normalizing TCRbeta template counts to usable DNA, with usable DNA measured through amplification of reference genes found in all nucleated cells. Repertoire TCRs were annotated as SARS-CoV-2-specific by exact matching of V gene, CDR3 amino acid sequence and J gene to a known reactive TCR set. The reference SARS-CoV-2 TCR set came from MIRA and was filtered for enrichment in COVID-19-positive ImmuneCODE repertoires, removing public or cross-reactive TCRs. Based on the MIRA antigens, annotated TCRs were further analysed at the level of specific ORF or position within ORF. Breadth was defined as annotated unique rearrangements over total unique productive rearrangements; depth was the summed frequency of those rearrangements. Two-sided Wilcoxon rank-sum tests were applied when comparing TCR breadth between groups. The source is immuneACCESS, and TCRdb retained only in-frame sequences with V and J called. Part of the clones is not carried over; for the studies checked, unresolved V genes explain less than half of this, and the remainder is unexplained. V, J and clone size are taken as reported in that table, and D and trimming were inferred from the DNA itself. For this sample the table gives about 400,000 clones, of which around four fifths were detected only once. The top ten hold around 7% of the sample.

In regard to this clone: Its antigen specificity is not known. Nothing much larger sits one base from this clone, and base qualities are not available.

The treatment or condition label corresponds to: over 15 received Ad26.COV2.S at low or high dose, single or two shots; 5 received placebo; per-sample allocation not given. For vaccine and placebo recipients, the sequenced repertoires came from samples collected on day 63 after the first injection. In Cohort 1b, fewer than 30 adults aged 18-55 years were enrolled at a single site in Boston, USA, between 29 July and 7 August 2020. Ad26.COV2.S was a replication-incompetent adenovirus type 26 vector expressing a prefusion-stabilized SARS-CoV-2 spike protein from the original Wuhan strain. The V and J genes are TRBV13 and TRBJ2-3; 8 bases in the middle match TRBD1. Here the sequenced sample was peripheral blood, taken in a trial of Ad26.COV2.S vaccine versus placebo. This receptor was obtained from a person between 18 and 60 years old who received the Ad26.COV2.S COVID-19 vaccine or a placebo. The CDR3 protein sequence reads: CASSFVRGQGITDTQYF. Read as DNA, the sequence is TGTGCCAGCAGCTTCGTCCGAGGACAGGGAATCACAGATACGCAGTATTTT. Full variable domain (CDR3 extended with the reference TRBV13 and TRBJ2-3 proteins): AAGVIQSPRHLIKEKRETATLKCYPIPRHDTVYWYQQGPGQDPQFLISFYEKMQSDKGSIPDRFSAQQFSDYHSELNMSSLELGDSALYFCASSFVRGQGITDTQYFGPGTRLTVL.